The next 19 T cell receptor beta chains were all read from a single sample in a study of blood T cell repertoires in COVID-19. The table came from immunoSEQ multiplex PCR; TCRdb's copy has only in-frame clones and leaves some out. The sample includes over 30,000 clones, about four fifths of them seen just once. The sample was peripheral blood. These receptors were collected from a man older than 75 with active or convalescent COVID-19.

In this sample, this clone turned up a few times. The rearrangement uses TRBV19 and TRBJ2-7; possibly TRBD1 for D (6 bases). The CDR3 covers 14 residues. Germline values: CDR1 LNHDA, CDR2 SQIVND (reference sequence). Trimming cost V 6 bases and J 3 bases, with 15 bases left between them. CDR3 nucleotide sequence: TGTGCCAGTAGCCCCCGGGACACGGACTACGAGCAGTACTTC. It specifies CASSPRDTDYEQYF.

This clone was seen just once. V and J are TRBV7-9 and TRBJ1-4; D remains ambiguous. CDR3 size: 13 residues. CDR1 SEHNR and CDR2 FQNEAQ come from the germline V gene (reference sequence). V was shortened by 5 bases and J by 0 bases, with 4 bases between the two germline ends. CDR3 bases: TGTGCCAGCAGCCGGTCAACTAATGAAAAACTGTTTTTT. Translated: CASSRSTNEKLFF.

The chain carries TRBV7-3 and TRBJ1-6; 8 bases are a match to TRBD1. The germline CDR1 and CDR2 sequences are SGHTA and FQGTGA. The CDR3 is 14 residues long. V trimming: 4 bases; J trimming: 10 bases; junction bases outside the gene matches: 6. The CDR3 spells CASSSQGGGSPLHF. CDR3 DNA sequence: TGTGCCAGCAGCTCACAGGGGGGAGGATCACCCCTCCACTTT.

CDR3 DNA: TGTGCCAGCTCACGATTGTCGGACAGCCAAGAGACCCAGTACTTC. It is translated as CASSRLSDSQETQYF. This chain joins TRBV18 and TRBJ2-5; TRBD1 might be the D (6 bases). Trimming took off 4 bases at V and 1 base at J, with 13 bases between the two ends. This CDR3 spans 15 amino acids. Germline V gene lookup returns CDR1 KGHSH and CDR2 LQKENI.

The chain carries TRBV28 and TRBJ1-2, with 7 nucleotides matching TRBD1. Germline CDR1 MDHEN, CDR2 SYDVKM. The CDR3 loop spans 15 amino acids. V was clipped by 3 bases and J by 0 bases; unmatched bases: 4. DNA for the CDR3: TGTGCCAGCAGTTTGGGGACAGCGTCTAACTATGGCTACACCTTC. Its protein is CASSLGTASNYGYTF.

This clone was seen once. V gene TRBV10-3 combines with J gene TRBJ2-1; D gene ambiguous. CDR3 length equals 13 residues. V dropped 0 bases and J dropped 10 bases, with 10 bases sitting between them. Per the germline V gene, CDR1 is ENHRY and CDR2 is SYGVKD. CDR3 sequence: CAISESELREQFF. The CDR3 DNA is TGTGCCATCAGTGAGTCGGAGCTTCGGGAGCAGTTCTTC.

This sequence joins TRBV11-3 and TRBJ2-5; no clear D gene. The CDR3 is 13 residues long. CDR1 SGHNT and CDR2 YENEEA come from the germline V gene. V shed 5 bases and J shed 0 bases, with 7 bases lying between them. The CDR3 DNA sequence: TGTGCCAGCAGCGAACAGTACCAAGAGACCCAGTACTTC. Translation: CASSEQYQETQYF.

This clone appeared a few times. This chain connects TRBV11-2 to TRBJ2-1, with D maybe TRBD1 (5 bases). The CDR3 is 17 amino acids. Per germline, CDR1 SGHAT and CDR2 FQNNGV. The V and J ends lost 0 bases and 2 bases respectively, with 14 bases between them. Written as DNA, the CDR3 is TGTGCCAGCAGCTTAGACCCAAGCGTAGGGGCCTACAATGAGCAGTTCTTC. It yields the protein CASSLDPSVGAYNEQFF.

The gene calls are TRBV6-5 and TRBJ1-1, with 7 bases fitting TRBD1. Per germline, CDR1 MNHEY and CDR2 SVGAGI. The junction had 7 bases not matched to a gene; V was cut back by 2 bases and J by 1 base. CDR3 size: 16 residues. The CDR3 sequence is CASSYGLQGSNTEAFF. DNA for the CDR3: TGTGCCAGCAGTTACGGCTTACAGGGGTCGAACACTGAAGCTTTCTTT.

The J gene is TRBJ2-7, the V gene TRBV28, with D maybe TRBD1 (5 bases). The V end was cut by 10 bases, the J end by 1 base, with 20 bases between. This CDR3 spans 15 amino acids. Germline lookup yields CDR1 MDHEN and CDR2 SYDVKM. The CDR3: CATNDQGRTSYEQYF. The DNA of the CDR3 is TGTGCCACCAACGACCAAGGGCGGACATCCTACGAGCAGTACTTC.

DNA for the CDR3: TGTGCCAGCAGCTCGACCGGACAGAATCCATCCAGAGGCTACACCTTC. This codes for CASSSTGQNPSRGYTF. The chain employs TRBV7-2 and TRBJ1-2; the D gene is possibly TRBD1 (6 bases). Germline V lookup: CDR1 SGHTA, CDR2 FQGNSA. V dropped 4 bases and J dropped 8 bases, with 23 bases sitting between them. The length of the CDR3 is 16 residues.

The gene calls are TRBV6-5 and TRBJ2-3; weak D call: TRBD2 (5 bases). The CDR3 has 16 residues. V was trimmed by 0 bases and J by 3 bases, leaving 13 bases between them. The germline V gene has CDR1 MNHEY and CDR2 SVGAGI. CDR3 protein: CASSYSVGSETDTQYF. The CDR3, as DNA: TGTGCCAGCAGTTACTCGGTAGGGAGCGAGACAGATACGCAGTATTTT.

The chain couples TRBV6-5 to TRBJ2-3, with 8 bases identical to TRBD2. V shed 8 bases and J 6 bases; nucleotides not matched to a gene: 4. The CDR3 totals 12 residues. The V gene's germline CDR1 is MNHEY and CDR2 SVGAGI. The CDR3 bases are TGTGCCAGCCTCCAGCGGGAGGATACGCAGTATTTT. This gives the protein CASLQREDTQYF.

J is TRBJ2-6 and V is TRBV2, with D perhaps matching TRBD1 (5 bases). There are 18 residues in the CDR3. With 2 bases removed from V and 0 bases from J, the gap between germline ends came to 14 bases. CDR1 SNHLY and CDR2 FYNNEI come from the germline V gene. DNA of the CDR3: TGTGCCAGCAGTGAAATCCAGGGAACCCCCTCTGGGGCCAACGTCCTGACTTTC. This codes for CASSEIQGTPSGANVLTF.

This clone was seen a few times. Here the CDR3 reads CASSWTSGAGGETQYF. The CDR3 region has the DNA TGTGCCAGCAGTTGGACTAGCGGGGCAGGCGGAGAGACCCAGTACTTC. This rearrangement joins TRBV27 to TRBJ2-5, with 12 bases identical to TRBD2. There are 16 residues in the CDR3. CDR1 is MNHEY and CDR2 is SMNVEV in the germline V gene (reference sequence). V dropped 4 bases and J dropped 4; count of bases not matched to a gene: 7.

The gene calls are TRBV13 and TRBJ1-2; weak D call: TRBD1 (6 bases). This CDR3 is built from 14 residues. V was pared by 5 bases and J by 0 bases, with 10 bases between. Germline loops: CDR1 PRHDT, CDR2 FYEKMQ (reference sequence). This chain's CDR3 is CASSLGQSNYGYTF. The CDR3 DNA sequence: TGTGCCAGCAGCCTCGGACAGTCTAACTATGGCTACACCTTC.

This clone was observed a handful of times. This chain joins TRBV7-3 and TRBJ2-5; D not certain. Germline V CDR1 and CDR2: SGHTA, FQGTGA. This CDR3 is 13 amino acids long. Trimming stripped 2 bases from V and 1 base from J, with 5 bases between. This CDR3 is CASSLGTQETQYF. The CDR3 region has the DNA TGTGCCAGCAGCTTAGGCACCCAAGAGACCCAGTACTTC.

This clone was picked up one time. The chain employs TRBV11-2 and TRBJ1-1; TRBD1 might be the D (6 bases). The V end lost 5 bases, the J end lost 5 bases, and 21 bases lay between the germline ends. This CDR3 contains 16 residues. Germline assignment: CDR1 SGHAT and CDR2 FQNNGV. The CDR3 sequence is CASSPGHLGEMTEAFF. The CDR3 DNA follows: TGTGCCAGCAGCCCGGGACACTTAGGGGAGATGACTGAAGCTTTCTTT. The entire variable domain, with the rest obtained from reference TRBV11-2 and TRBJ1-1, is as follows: EAGVAQSPRYKIIEKRQSVAFWCNPISGHATLYWYQQILGQGPKLLIQFQNNGVVDDSQLPKDRFSAERLKGVDSTLKIQPAKLEDSAVYLCASSPGHLGEMTEAFFGQGTRLTVV.

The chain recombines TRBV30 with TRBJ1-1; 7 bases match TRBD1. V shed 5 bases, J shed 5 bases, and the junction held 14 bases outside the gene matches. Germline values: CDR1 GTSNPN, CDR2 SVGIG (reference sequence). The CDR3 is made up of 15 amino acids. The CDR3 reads CAWLPRDRVGTEAFF. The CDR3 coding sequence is TGTGCCTGGCTCCCTCGCGACAGGGTGGGGACTGAAGCTTTCTTT.